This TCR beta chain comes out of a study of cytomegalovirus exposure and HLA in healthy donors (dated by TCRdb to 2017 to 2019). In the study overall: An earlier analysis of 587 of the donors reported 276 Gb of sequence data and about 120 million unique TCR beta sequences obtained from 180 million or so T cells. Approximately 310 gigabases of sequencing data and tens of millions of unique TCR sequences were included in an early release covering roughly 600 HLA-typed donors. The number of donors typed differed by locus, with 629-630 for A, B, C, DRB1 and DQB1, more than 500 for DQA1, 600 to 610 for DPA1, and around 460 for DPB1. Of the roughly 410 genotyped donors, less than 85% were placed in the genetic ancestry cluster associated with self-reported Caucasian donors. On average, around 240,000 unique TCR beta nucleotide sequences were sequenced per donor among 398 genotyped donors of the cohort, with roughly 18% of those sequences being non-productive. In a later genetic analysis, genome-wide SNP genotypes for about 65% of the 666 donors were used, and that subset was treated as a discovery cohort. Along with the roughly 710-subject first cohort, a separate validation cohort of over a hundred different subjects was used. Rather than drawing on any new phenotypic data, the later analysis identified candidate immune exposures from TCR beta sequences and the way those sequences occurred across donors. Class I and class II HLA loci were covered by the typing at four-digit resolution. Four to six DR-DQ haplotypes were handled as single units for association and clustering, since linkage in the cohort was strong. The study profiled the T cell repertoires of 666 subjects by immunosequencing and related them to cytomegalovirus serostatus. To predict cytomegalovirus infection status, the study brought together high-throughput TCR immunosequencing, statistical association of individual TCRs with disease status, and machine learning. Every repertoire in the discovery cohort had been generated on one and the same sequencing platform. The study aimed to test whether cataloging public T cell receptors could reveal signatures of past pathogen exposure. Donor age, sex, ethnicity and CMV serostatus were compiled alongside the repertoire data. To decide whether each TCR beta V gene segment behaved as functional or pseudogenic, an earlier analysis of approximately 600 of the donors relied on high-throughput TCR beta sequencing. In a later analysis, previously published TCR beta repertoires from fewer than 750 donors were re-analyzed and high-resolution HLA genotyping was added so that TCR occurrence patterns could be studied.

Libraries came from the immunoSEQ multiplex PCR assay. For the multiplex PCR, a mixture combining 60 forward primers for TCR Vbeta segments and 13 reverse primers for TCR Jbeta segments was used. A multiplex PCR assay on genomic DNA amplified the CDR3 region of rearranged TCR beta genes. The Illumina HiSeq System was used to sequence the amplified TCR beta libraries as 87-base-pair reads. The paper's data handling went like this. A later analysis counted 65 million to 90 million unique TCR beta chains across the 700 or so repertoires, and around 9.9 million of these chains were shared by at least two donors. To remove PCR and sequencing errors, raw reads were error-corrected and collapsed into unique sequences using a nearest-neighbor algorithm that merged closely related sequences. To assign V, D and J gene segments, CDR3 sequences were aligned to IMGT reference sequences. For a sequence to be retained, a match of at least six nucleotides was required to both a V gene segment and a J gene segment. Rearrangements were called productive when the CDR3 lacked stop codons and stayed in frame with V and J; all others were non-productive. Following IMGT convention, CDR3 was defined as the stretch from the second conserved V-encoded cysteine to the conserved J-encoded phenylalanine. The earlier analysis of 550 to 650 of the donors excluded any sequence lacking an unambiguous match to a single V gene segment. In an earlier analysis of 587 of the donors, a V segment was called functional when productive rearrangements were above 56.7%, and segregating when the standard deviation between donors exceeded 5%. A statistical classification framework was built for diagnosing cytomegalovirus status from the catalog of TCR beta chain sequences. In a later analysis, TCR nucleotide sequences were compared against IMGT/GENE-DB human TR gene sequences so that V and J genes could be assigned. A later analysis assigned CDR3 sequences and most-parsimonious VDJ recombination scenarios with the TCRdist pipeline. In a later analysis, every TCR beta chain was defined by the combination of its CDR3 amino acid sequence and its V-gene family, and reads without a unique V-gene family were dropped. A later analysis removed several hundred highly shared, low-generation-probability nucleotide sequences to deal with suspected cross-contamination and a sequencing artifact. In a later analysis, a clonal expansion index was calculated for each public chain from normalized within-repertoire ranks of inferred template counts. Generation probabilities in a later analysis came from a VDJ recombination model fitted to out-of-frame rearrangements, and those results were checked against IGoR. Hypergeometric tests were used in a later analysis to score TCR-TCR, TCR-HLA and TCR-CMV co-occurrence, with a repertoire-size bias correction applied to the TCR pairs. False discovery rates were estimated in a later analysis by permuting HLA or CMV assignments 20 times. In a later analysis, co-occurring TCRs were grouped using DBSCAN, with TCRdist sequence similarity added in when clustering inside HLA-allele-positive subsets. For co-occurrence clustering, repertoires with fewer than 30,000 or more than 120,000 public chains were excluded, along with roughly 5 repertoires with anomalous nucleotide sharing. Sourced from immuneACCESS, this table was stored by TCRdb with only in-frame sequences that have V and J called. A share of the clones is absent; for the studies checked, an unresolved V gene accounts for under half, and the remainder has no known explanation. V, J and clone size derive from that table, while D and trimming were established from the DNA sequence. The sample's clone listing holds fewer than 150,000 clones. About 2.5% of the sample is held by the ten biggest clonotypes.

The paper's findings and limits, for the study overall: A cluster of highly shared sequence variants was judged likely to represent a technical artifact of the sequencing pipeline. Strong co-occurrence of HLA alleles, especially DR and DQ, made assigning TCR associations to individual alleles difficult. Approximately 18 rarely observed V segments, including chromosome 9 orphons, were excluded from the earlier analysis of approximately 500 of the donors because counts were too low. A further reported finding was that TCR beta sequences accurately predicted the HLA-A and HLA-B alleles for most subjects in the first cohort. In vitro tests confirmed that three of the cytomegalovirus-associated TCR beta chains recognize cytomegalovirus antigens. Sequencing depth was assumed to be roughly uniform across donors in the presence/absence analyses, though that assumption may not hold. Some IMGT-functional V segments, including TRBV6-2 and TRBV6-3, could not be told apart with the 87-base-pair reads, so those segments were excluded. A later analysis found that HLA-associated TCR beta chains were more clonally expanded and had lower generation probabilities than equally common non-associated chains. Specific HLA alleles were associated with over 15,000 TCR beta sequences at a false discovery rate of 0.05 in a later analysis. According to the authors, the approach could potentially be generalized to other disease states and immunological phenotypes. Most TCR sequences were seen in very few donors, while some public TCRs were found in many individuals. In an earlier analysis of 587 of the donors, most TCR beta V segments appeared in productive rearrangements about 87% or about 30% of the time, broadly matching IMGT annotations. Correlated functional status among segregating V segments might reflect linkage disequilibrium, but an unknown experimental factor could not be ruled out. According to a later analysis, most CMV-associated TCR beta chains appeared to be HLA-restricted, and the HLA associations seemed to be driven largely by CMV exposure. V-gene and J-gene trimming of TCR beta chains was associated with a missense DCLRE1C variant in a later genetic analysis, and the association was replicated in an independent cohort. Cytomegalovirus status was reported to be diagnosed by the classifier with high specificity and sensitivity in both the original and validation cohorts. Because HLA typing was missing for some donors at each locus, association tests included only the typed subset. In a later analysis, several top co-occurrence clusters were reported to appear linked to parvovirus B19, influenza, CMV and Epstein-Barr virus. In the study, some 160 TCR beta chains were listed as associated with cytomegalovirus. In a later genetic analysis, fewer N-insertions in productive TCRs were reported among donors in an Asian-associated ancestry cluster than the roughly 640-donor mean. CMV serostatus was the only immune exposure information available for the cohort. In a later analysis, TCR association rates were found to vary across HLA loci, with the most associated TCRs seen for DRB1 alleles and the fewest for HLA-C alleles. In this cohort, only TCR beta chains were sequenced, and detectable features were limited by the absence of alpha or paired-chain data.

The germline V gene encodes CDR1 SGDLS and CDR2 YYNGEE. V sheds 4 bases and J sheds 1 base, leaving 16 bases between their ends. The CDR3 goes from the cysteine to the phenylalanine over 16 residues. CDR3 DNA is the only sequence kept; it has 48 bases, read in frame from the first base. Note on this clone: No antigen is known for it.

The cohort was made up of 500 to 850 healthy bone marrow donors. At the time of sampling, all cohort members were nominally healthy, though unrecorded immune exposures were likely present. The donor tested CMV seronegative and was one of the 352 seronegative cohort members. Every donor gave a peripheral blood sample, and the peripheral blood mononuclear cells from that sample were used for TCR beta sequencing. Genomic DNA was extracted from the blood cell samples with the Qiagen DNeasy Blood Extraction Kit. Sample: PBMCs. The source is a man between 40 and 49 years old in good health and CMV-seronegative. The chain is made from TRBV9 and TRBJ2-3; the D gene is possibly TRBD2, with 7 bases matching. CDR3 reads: CASSLRGGPGTDTQYF. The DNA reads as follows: TGTGCCAGCAGCTTAAGGGGGGGGCCAGGCACAGATACGCAGTATTTT.